The 17 T cell receptor beta chains reported below all come from one sample, sequenced in a study of CXCR3-negative and CXCR3-positive naive CD8 T cells (dated by TCRdb to between 2018 and 2020). The full study reports these points: Compared with CXCR3-negative naive cells, CXCR3-positive naive cells had TRB CDR3s with higher hydrophobicity (lower Kidera factor 4), lower energy, and higher strength and volume indices.

The sample was run on a NextSeq 550. The Human TCR Profiling Kit (MiLaboratory) was used to make UMI-labeled 5' RACE TRB cDNA libraries. TCRdb reprocessed the public reads and reports one entry per CDR3 protein sequence, without DNA. The sample's records list thousands of distinct CDR3 sequences. The top ten constitute about 2% of the sample. These TCRs are of unknown antigen specificity. What was sequenced was naive CXCR3+ CD8+ T cells from blood. The cell subset or site label for this specimen denotes: CD45RO-CCR7+CD27+CD95- naive CD8+ T cells expressing CXCR3 (TNR3+). The source is a human donor in good health. Some clones in this sample may be carry-over from other donors' samples.

The gene calls are TRBV3-1 and TRBJ1-1. The V gene's germline CDR1 is LGHDT and CDR2 YNNKEL (reference sequence). The CDR3 spans 14 residues. CDR3 sequence: CASSQVSKNTEAFF.

This clonotype registers medium-sized by frequency. This sequence joins TRBV21-1 and TRBJ2-2; TCRdb selects TRBD1, and the lack of DNA leaves this call unchecked. TRBV21-1 is described as a pseudogene. This CDR3 comprises 17 residues. The CDR3 sequence: CASSNSKRQGDGGELFF.

The chain couples TRBV7-8 to TRBJ2-7. This CDR3 comprises 14 residues. CDR1 SGHVS and CDR2 FQNEAQ come from the germline V gene. The CDR3 reads CASSPDFGPYEQYF.

The rearrangement uses TRBV18 and TRBJ2-2. CDR3 length equals 19 residues. Germline V gives CDR1 KGHSH, CDR2 LQKENI. CDR3 residues: CASSPRSGLKVLTPGSCFF. Variable domain in full (rest from reference TRBV18 and TRBJ2-2): NAGVMQNPRHLVRRRGQEARLRCSPMKGHSHVYWYRQLPEEGLKFMVYLQKENIIDESGMPKERFSAEFPKEGPSILRIQQVVRGDSAAYFCASSPRSGLKVLTPGSCFFGEGSRLTVL.

This clonotype is deemed medium-sized (0.01 to 0.1%) by its frequency. The rearrangement joins TRBV3-1 to TRBJ2-1; TCRdb's D call, TRBD2, is unchecked because there is no DNA. Germline-derived CDR1 and CDR2 are LGHDT and YNNKEL (reference sequence). This CDR3 is built from 18 residues. The CDR3 loop is CASSQDGTSGISYNEQFF.

Judged by frequency, this clonotype is medium-sized. This chain links TRBV5-5 with TRBJ1-1. The germline V gene has CDR1 SGHKS and CDR2 YYEKEE (reference sequence). This CDR3 spans 19 amino acids. The CDR3 sequence is CASSLWNIWLVANNTEAFF.

This rearrangement joins TRBV29-1 to TRBJ2-2; TCRdb selects TRBD2, and the lack of DNA leaves this call unchecked. Germline lookup yields CDR1 SQVTM and CDR2 ANQGSEA. The length of the CDR3 is 16 residues. The CDR3: CSVYLSGSLNTGELFF.

This clonotype shows up as medium-sized by frequency. This rearrangement joins TRBV5-1 to TRBJ2-7; the TRBD1 assignment by TCRdb is unverifiable without DNA. Germline CDR1 SGHRS, CDR2 YFSETQ. This CDR3 comprises 15 residues. This chain's CDR3 is CASSPGGDPSYEQYF.

According to its frequency, this clonotype is medium-sized (0.01 to 0.1%). The chain uses TRBV28 and TRBJ1-5; the D gene TCRdb calls, TRBD1, cannot be checked with no DNA. The V gene's germline CDR1 is MDHEN and CDR2 SYDVKM. CDR3 length: 14 residues. The CDR3 protein is CASSLGQGAQPQHF.

The V call is TRBV20-1, the J call TRBJ2-7; TCRdb picks TRBD1, but there is no DNA to check that call. Germline V gives CDR1 DFQATT, CDR2 SNEGSKA (reference sequence). There are 14 residues in the CDR3. The CDR3 region is CSARDPQGGYEQYF.

CDR3 protein: CASSYSIYGGDSYEQYF. The V and J genes are TRBV6-6 and TRBJ2-7. The germline gives CDR1 MNHNY, CDR2 SVGAGI (reference sequence). CDR3 size: 17 residues.

The V call is TRBV28, the J call TRBJ2-7; TCRdb picks TRBD1, but there is no DNA to check that call. Looked up from germline, CDR1 is MDHEN and CDR2 is SYDVKM. The CDR3 has 14 amino acids. The CDR3 protein is CASSFVGTAGEQYF.

Considering frequency, this clonotype is medium-sized. The chain couples TRBV2 to TRBJ2-1; TCRdb returns TRBD2, unconfirmable since there is no DNA. Germline-derived CDR1 and CDR2 are SNHLY and FYNNEI. This CDR3 comprises 14 residues. CDR3 residues: CASSGLAGAEEQFF.

The chain carries TRBV27 and TRBJ2-3; no DNA is available, so the TRBD1 call from TCRdb remains unchecked. The CDR3 has 15 amino acids. CDR1 MNHEY and CDR2 SMNVEV come from the germline V gene (reference sequence). The CDR3 spells CASSSPPQGTDTQYF.

Measured by frequency, this clonotype is medium-sized. The chain combines TRBV15 with TRBJ1-1; TCRdb gives TRBD1 as the D gene, but with no DNA this cannot be confirmed. Germline V CDR1 and CDR2: LNHNV, YYDKDF (reference sequence). The CDR3 runs to 16 residues. The CDR3 protein is CATSSGTGTFHTEAFF.

The rearrangement joins TRBV7-9 to TRBJ2-1. The CDR3 runs 15 residues. The germline gives CDR1 SEHNR, CDR2 FQNEAQ (reference sequence). The CDR3 sequence: CASSVVPNLYNEQFF. Full variable domain (missing parts from reference TRBV7-9 and TRBJ2-1): DTGVSQNPRHKITKRGQNVTFRCDPISEHNRLYWYRQTLGQGPEFLTYFQNEAQLEKSRLLSDRFSAERPKGSFSTLEIQRTEQGDSAMYLCASSVVPNLYNEQFFGPGTRLTVL.

In terms of frequency, this clonotype is medium-sized. V is TRBV6-5 and J is TRBJ1-1. Germline V lookup: CDR1 MNHEY, CDR2 SVGAGI. The CDR3 contains 12 residues. CDR3: CASSYSPGEAFF.